This record covers a single T cell receptor (beta chain). This sample stems from a study of blood T cell repertoires in COVID-19. Using immunoSEQ multiplex PCR, the repertoire was profiled, and TCRdb retains in-frame clones only, with some absent. This sample has about 78,000 clones, with approximately 86% found just once. Trimming took 4 bases from V and 6 from J; bases not matched to a gene: 8. The V gene's germline CDR1 is SGHRS and CDR2 YFSETQ. This CDR3 comprises 15 residues. Source material: peripheral blood. This TCR was recovered from a woman aged 55-70 years with acute or convalescent COVID-19. This chain joins TRBV5-1 and TRBJ1-4; 8 bases line up with TRBD1. As DNA, the CDR3 is TGCGCCAGCAGCATAGGACAGGGCGGGGATGAAAAACTGTTTTTT. It specifies CASSIGQGGDEKLFF. Full variable domain (remainder filled in from reference TRBV5-1 and TRBJ1-4): KAGVTQTPRYLIKTRGQQVTLSCSPISGHRSVSWYQQTPGQGLQFLFEYFSETQRNKGNFPGRFSGRQFSNSRSEMNVSTLELGDSALYLCASSIGQGGDEKLFFGSGTQLSVL.